The rows below give T cell receptor beta chains drawn from one sample of a study of early T cells in non-severe SARS-CoV-2 infection. TCRdb recomputed calls from the 5' RACE reads with MiXCR, one row per CDR3 protein. The table lists some 48,000 distinct CDR3 sequences, more than 5.5% of them singletons, with roughly 6.9% in the top ten. The starting material was whole blood, obtained at baseline. Every receptor here comes from an adult who was a healthcare worker with PCR-confirmed SARS-CoV-2 infection or an uninfected control (not recorded which). CDR3s include the opening cysteine and the closing phenylalanine or tryptophan. D genes are given only for firm matches. Expanded clones get a size class; other rows say once, few or many, or leave the size out.

>NA|NA|TRBV6-2/TRBV6-3|TRBJ2-7
CASSDYEQYF
TGTGCCAGCAGTGACTACGAGCAGTACTTC
>many|NA|TRBV7-9|TRBJ1-1
CASSLEGMNTEAFF
TGTGCCAGCAGCTTAGAAGGGATGAACACTGAAGCTTTCTTT
>many|TRBD1|TRBV5-4|TRBJ2-7
CASSFPDRAERYF
TGTGCCAGCAGCTTTCCCGACAGGGCGGAGCGGTACTTC
>many|NA|TRBV12-3/TRBV12-4|TRBJ1-6
CASTPRMTDNSPLHF
TGTGCCAGCACCCCAAGGATGACAGATAATTCACCCCTCCACTTT
>many|NA|TRBV6-2/TRBV6-3|TRBJ2-1
CASSYPERRELQSSYNEQFF
TGTGCCAGCAGTTACCCCGAGCGCCGAGAGCTCCAAAGCTCCTACAATGAGCAGTTCTTC
>many|NA|TRBV5-1|TRBJ1-2
CASSLGTLYTF
TGCGCCAGCAGCTTGGGGACCCTGTACACCTTC
>many|NA|TRBV7-9|TRBJ2-4
CASSQADGGAKNIQYF
TGTGCCAGCAGCCAAGCAGATGGGGGAGCCAAAAACATTCAGTACTTC
>NA|TRBD2|TRBV28|TRBJ2-5
CASSSWTSGSGETQYF
TGTGCCAGCAGTTCATGGACTAGCGGGAGTGGAGAGACCCAGTACTTC
>few|TRBD1|TRBV28|TRBJ1-1
CASSIRTGRNTEAFF
TGTGCCAGCAGTATACGGACAGGGCGAAACACTGAAGCTTTCTTT
>many|TRBD2|TRBV27|TRBJ2-1
CASSSFKSASGMNEQFF
TGTGCCAGCAGTTCCTTCAAGTCCGCTAGCGGGATGAATGAGCAGTTCTTC
>few|TRBD1|TRBV29-1|TRBJ2-5
CSADLGQGGETQYF
TGCAGCGCCGACCTGGGACAGGGAGGAGAGACCCAGTACTTC
>many|NA|TRBV3-1|TRBJ1-1
CASSRQSLNTEAFF
TGTGCCAGCAGCCGACAGTCCCTGAACACTGAAGCTTTCTTT
>many|TRBD2|TRBV20-1|TRBJ2-1
CSASEGGRTDNEQFF
TGCAGTGCTAGCGAGGGCGGGAGGACGGACAATGAGCAGTTCTTC
>few|NA|TRBV6-6|TRBJ2-3
CASSYSAGGGRDTQYF
TGTGCCAGCAGTTACTCTGCAGGGGGAGGGAGAGATACGCAGTATTTT
>NA|TRBD1|TRBV27|TRBJ2-7
CASRGQGAVEQYF
TGTGCCAGCAGGGGACAGGGGGCGGTCGAGCAGTACTTC
>NA|TRBD1|TRBV25-1|TRBJ2-2
CASSGQGVEDTGELFF
TGTGCCAGCAGTGGACAGGGAGTTGAAGACACCGGGGAGCTGTTTTTT
>NA|NA|TRBV11-2|TRBJ2-2
CASRPLAGELFF
TGTGCCAGCAGACCGTTGGCCGGGGAGCTGTTTTTT
>many|NA|TRBV6-2/TRBV6-3|TRBJ1-3
CASSYSTGHDRFSENTIYF
TGTGCCAGCAGTTACTCGACGGGTCATGACCGGTTCTCTGAAAACACCATATATTTT
>few|TRBD1|TRBV5-1|TRBJ1-2
CASSPDETGTYYGYTF
TGCGCCAGCAGCCCCGACGAGACAGGGACCTACTATGGCTACACCTTC
>few|NA|TRBV18|TRBJ1-3
CASSPSSRGNTIYF
TGTGCCAGCTCACCCTCGTCTAGAGGAAACACCATATATTTT
>NA|NA|TRBV27|TRBJ1-4
CASSLREWEKLFF
TGTGCCAGCAGTTTGAGGGAGTGGGAAAAACTGTTTTTT
>many|NA|TRBV20-1|TRBJ2-1
CTWGSSYNEQFF
TGCACCTGGGGGAGCTCCTACAATGAGCAGTTCTTC
>many|NA|TRBV29-1|TRBJ2-1
CSVEEAGNEQFF
TGCAGCGTTGAAGAAGCGGGCAATGAGCAGTTCTTC
>NA|TRBD1|TRBV2|TRBJ1-5
CASSKAGGGTDTQHF
TGTGCCAGCAGTAAGGCGGGAGGCGGGACAGATACGCAGCATTTT
>NA|NA|TRBV5-4|TRBJ2-5
CASSLKLGLQETQYF
TGTGCCAGCAGCTTGAAATTGGGACTTCAAGAGACCCAGTACTTC
>NA|NA|TRBV18|TRBJ2-7
CASSPTGPPSEQYF
TGTGCCAGCTCGCCTACCGGGCCCCCCTCCGAGCAGTACTTC
>few|TRBD1|TRBV27|TRBJ2-1
CASIGGTGGFNEQFF
TGTGCCAGCATCGGAGGGACAGGGGGCTTCAATGAGCAGTTCTTC
>many|NA|TRBV11-2|TRBJ2-3
CASSLGPKSTDTQYF
TGTGCCAGCAGCTTAGGGCCCAAGAGCACAGATACGCAGTATTTT
>NA|NA|TRBV6-2/TRBV6-3|TRBJ2-7
CASTSRAGASEQYF
TGTGCCAGCACCTCCCGTGCGGGGGCGAGCGAGCAGTACTTC
>NA|NA|TRBV4-3|TRBJ1-2
CASSPMGGGNYGYTF
TGCGCCAGCAGCCCAATGGGGGGAGGGAACTATGGCTACACCTTC
>NA|NA|TRBV19|TRBJ2-1
CASSGTQDNEQFF
TGTGCCAGTAGTGGGACGCAAGACAATGAGCAGTTCTTC
>NA|NA|TRBV27|TRBJ2-5
CASSPPGGETQYF
TGTGCCAGCAGTCCTCCTGGGGGGGAGACCCAGTACTTC
>few|NA|TRBV12-3/TRBV12-4|TRBJ2-1
CASSRRPATGFHNEQFF
TGTGCCAGCAGCCGAAGACCCGCCACGGGATTTCACAATGAGCAGTTCTTC
>few|TRBD2|TRBV18|TRBJ2-1
CASSPPLATTYNEQFF
TGTGCCAGCTCACCTCCACTAGCGACCACCTACAATGAGCAGTTCTTC
>few|TRBD1|TRBV7-9|TRBJ1-4
CASSFAGQVNEKLFF
TGTGCCAGCAGCTTCGCGGGACAGGTTAATGAAAAACTGTTTTTT
>many|TRBD2|TRBV5-1|TRBJ2-3
CASSPALSAGVVTDTQYF
TGCGCCAGCAGCCCGGCCCTTTCAGCGGGAGTTGTAACAGATACGCAGTATTTT
>NA|NA|TRBV19|TRBJ1-5
CASSIWNQPQHF
TGTGCCAGTAGTATATGGAATCAGCCCCAGCATTTT
>few|TRBD1|TRBV5-4|TRBJ2-6
CASSLVGQGRSGANVLTF
TGTGCCAGCAGCTTGGTGGGACAGGGTCGCTCTGGGGCCAACGTCCTGACTTTC
>NA|NA|TRBV19|TRBJ2-7
CASTPGHPYEQYF
TGTGCCAGTACCCCGGGACATCCATACGAGCAGTACTTC
>few|NA|TRBV10-3|TRBJ1-1
CAIAGGVNTEAFF
TGTGCCATCGCGGGGGGGGTGAACACTGAAGCTTTCTTT
>few|TRBD1|TRBV24-1|TRBJ1-1
CATSDMMGQPNTEAFF
TGTGCCACCAGTGATATGATGGGACAGCCGAACACTGAAGCTTTCTTT
>many|TRBD1|TRBV9|TRBJ1-2
CASSVARGQVEDGYTF
TGTGCCAGCAGCGTAGCCAGGGGGCAGGTTGAGGATGGCTACACCTTC
>NA|NA|TRBV27|TRBJ2-1
CASSTPWSRNEQFF
TGTGCCAGCAGTACCCCTTGGTCCAGGAATGAGCAGTTCTTC